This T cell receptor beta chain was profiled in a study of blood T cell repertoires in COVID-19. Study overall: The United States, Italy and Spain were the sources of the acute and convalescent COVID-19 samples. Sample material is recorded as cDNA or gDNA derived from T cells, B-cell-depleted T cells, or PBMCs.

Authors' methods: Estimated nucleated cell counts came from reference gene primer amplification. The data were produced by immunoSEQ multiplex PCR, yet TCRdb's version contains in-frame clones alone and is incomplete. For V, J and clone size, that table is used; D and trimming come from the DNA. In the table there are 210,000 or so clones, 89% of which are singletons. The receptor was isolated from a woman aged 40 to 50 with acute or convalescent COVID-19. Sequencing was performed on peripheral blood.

The CDR3 nucleotides are TGTGCCAGCAGCCCTACAGGGGGCGAAAACACCATATATTTT. Translation gives CASSPTGGENTIYF. The chain joins TRBV27 to TRBJ1-3; 9 positions match TRBD1. This CDR3 is 14 amino acids long. Germline CDR1 reads MNHEY; CDR2 reads SMNVEV (reference sequence). The ends lost 6 bases at V and 6 bases at J; junction bases unmatched: 6.